This is a list of T cell receptor beta chains from one sample in a study of blood T cells in healthy people across ages. MiXCR, applied by TCRdb to the 5' RACE reads, yields one record per CDR3 protein. In the table there are 650,000 to 1,000,000 distinct CDR3 sequences, 36% of which are singletons. Sequences were obtained from blood. Receptors were obtained from a man younger than 30 in good health. CDR3s include the opening cysteine and the closing phenylalanine or tryptophan. D genes are given only for firm matches. The listing skips clone size in some rows; elsewhere it reads once, few, many or a size class.

j_gene: TRBJ2-1
abundance: -
v_gene: TRBV7-3
d_gene: -
CDR3nt: TGTGCCAGCAGCGTAGGGACATCGGACAATGAGCAGTTCTTC
CDR3aa: CASSVGTSDNEQFF

j_gene: TRBJ1-6
abundance: -
v_gene: TRBV6-5
d_gene: -
CDR3nt: TGTGCCAGCAGTTACTCTGGGACTGGTAATTCACCCCTCCACTTT
CDR3aa: CASSYSGTGNSPLHF

j_gene: TRBJ1-1
abundance: -
v_gene: TRBV20-1
d_gene: -
CDR3nt: TGCAGTGCTAGAATGCCTACAACAGCAGCTTTCTTT
CDR3aa: CSARMPTTAAFF

j_gene: TRBJ2-7
abundance: many
v_gene: TRBV29-1
d_gene: -
CDR3nt: TGCAGCGTTGTAGTTACCTACGAGCAGTACTTC
CDR3aa: CSVVVTYEQYF

j_gene: TRBJ2-7
abundance: many
v_gene: TRBV5-1
d_gene: -
CDR3nt: TGCGCCAGCAGCGGGAACTACGAGCAGTACTTC
CDR3aa: CASSGNYEQYF

j_gene: TRBJ2-6
abundance: -
v_gene: TRBV20-1
d_gene: -
CDR3nt: TGCAGTGCTAGAGTCCAATCCAACGTCCTGACTTTC
CDR3aa: CSARVQSNVLTF

j_gene: TRBJ2-7
abundance: few
v_gene: TRBV28
d_gene: -
CDR3nt: TGTGCCAGCTCTTTTAGCAGCCGGACGACCTTCTACGAGCAGTACTTC
CDR3aa: CASSFSSRTTFYEQYF

j_gene: TRBJ2-3
abundance: -
v_gene: TRBV4-1
d_gene: TRBD2
CDR3nt: TGCGCCAGCAGCCAAGGGTATGGGCTAGCGGGAGGAAAAGATACGCAGTATTTT
CDR3aa: CASSQGYGLAGGKDTQYF

j_gene: TRBJ1-6
abundance: -
v_gene: TRBV7-9
d_gene: TRBD1
CDR3nt: TGTGCCAGCAGCTTACAGGGACAGGGGAGATCACCCCTCCACTTT
CDR3aa: CASSLQGQGRSPLHF

j_gene: TRBJ2-1
abundance: few
v_gene: TRBV7-2
d_gene: TRBD2
CDR3nt: TGTGCCAGCAGCTTAGACCCCGCCGAGCGGGGGTCCTACAATGAGCAGTTCTTC
CDR3aa: CASSLDPAERGSYNEQFF

j_gene: TRBJ2-5
abundance: -
v_gene: TRBV20-1
d_gene: -
CDR3nt: TGCAGTGCTAGTGAGGGGGGGGAGACCCAGTACTTC
CDR3aa: CSASEGGETQYF

j_gene: TRBJ1-2
abundance: -
v_gene: TRBV6-5
d_gene: -
CDR3nt: TGTGCCAGCAGTTACCGTCAGTACTATGGCTACACCTTC
CDR3aa: CASSYRQYYGYTF

j_gene: TRBJ2-3
abundance: many
v_gene: TRBV20-1
d_gene: TRBD2
CDR3nt: TGCAGTGCTAGAGATAGCGGGGGGGCGTTGGATACGCAGTATTTT
CDR3aa: CSARDSGGALDTQYF

j_gene: TRBJ1-5
abundance: -
v_gene: TRBV20-1
d_gene: -
CDR3nt: TGCAGTGCTCTGAAACAGGGTAACCAGCCCCAGCATTTT
CDR3aa: CSALKQGNQPQHF

j_gene: TRBJ2-7
abundance: -
v_gene: TRBV7-2
d_gene: -
CDR3nt: TGTGCCAGCAGCTTAGTAATCGAGCGGGTCTACGAGCAGTACTTC
CDR3aa: CASSLVIERVYEQYF

j_gene: TRBJ2-1
abundance: -
v_gene: TRBV7-2
d_gene: TRBD2
CDR3nt: TGTGCCAGCAGCTTGGCTAGCGGGGGAAATGAGCAGTTCTTC
CDR3aa: CASSLASGGNEQFF

j_gene: TRBJ2-1
abundance: -
v_gene: TRBV7-9
d_gene: -
CDR3nt: TGTGCCAGCGTCCCTTTCGGGGGAACCTACAATGAGCAGTTCTTC
CDR3aa: CASVPFGGTYNEQFF

j_gene: TRBJ2-7
abundance: many
v_gene: TRBV4-3
d_gene: TRBD2
CDR3nt: TGCGCCAGCAGCGGGACTAGCGGGGAGGAGCAGTACTTC
CDR3aa: CASSGTSGEEQYF

j_gene: TRBJ2-1
abundance: -
v_gene: TRBV12-3/TRBV12-4
d_gene: TRBD2
CDR3nt: TGTGCCAACAGTCACTTCGGGGGGTCCTACAATGAGCAGTTCTTC
CDR3aa: CANSHFGGSYNEQFF

j_gene: TRBJ2-2
abundance: -
v_gene: TRBV6-5
d_gene: TRBD2
CDR3nt: TGTGCCAGCAGTTACGGAGGCCGATGGCGGGGGGACACCGGGGAGCTGTTTTTT
CDR3aa: CASSYGGRWRGDTGELFF

j_gene: TRBJ2-5
abundance: few
v_gene: TRBV27
d_gene: -
CDR3nt: TGTGCCAGCAGTTATCGAGACTCTGGCGCGACCCAGTACTTC
CDR3aa: CASSYRDSGATQYF

j_gene: TRBJ2-1
abundance: many
v_gene: TRBV7-3
d_gene: TRBD2
CDR3nt: TGTGCCAGCAGCATCGGGGGGAGCATATACAATGAGCAGTTCTTC
CDR3aa: CASSIGGSIYNEQFF

j_gene: TRBJ1-2
abundance: -
v_gene: TRBV12-3/TRBV12-4
d_gene: -
CDR3nt: TGTGCCAGCATGGCAGCCTATGGCTACACCTTC
CDR3aa: CASMAAYGYTF

j_gene: TRBJ2-1
abundance: -
v_gene: TRBV6-2/TRBV6-3
d_gene: TRBD2
CDR3nt: TGTGCCAGCAGGGGGGGTCGGACTAGCGGGGGAACCTCCTACAATGAGCAGTTCTTC
CDR3aa: CASRGGRTSGGTSYNEQFF

j_gene: TRBJ1-5
abundance: -
v_gene: TRBV7-9
d_gene: TRBD1
CDR3nt: TGTGCCAGCAGCTTAGGACAGGGGGCCTTTCAGCCCCAGCATTTT
CDR3aa: CASSLGQGAFQPQHF

j_gene: TRBJ2-1
abundance: -
v_gene: TRBV18
d_gene: -
CDR3nt: TGTGCCAGCTCACCACCGACGGTTTCCTACAATGAGCAGTTCTTC
CDR3aa: CASSPPTVSYNEQFF

j_gene: TRBJ2-7
abundance: many
v_gene: TRBV20-1
d_gene: -
CDR3nt: TGCAGTGCTACCCCACTGCGGATCTCCTACGAGCAGTACTTC
CDR3aa: CSATPLRISYEQYF

j_gene: TRBJ2-4
abundance: few
v_gene: TRBV6-2/TRBV6-3
d_gene: TRBD2
CDR3nt: TGTGCCAGCAGTAAACTAGCGGGGGGCCCAAAAAACATTCAGTACTTC
CDR3aa: CASSKLAGGPKNIQYF

j_gene: TRBJ2-1
abundance: -
v_gene: TRBV6-5
d_gene: -
CDR3nt: TGTGCCAGCAGTTATAGAGGGCGTCAGTTCTTC
CDR3aa: CASSYRGRQFF

j_gene: TRBJ2-1
abundance: many
v_gene: TRBV20-1
d_gene: -
CDR3nt: TGCAGTGCTAGTGAGTCGGACACCCGAGAGAGCTCCTACAATGAGCAGTTCTTC
CDR3aa: CSASESDTRESSYNEQFF

j_gene: TRBJ2-7
abundance: -
v_gene: TRBV7-8
d_gene: TRBD1
CDR3nt: TGTGCCAGCAGCTTATGGACAGGGAAGTCCTACGAGCAGTACTTC
CDR3aa: CASSLWTGKSYEQYF

j_gene: TRBJ1-1
abundance: -
v_gene: TRBV12-3/TRBV12-4
d_gene: -
CDR3nt: TGTGCCAGCACCCCTGGGGGGAACACTGTAGCTTTCTTT
CDR3aa: CASTPGGNTVAFF

j_gene: TRBJ2-3
abundance: -
v_gene: TRBV5-1
d_gene: -
CDR3nt: TGCGCCAGCAGCCGCAGCAGGAGAGATACGCAGTATTTT
CDR3aa: CASSRSRRDTQYF

j_gene: TRBJ1-6
abundance: -
v_gene: TRBV10-3
d_gene: -
CDR3nt: TGTGCCATCGCGTCGGGGGGGACTTCACCCCTCCACTTT
CDR3aa: CAIASGGTSPLHF

j_gene: TRBJ1-5
abundance: -
v_gene: TRBV5-1
d_gene: TRBD1
CDR3nt: TGCGCCAGCAGCCAATCAAATCGGACAGGGAGGGATCAGCCCCAGCATTTT
CDR3aa: CASSQSNRTGRDQPQHF

j_gene: TRBJ2-1
abundance: many
v_gene: TRBV20-1
d_gene: -
CDR3nt: TGCAGTGCTAGGGGGGGGGCGAACTACAATGAGCAGTTCTTC
CDR3aa: CSARGGANYNEQFF

j_gene: TRBJ2-3
abundance: -
v_gene: TRBV2
d_gene: -
CDR3nt: TGTGCCAGCAGTCAACTGTTATCAGGGTCGGCGACAGATACGCAGTATTTT
CDR3aa: CASSQLLSGSATDTQYF

j_gene: TRBJ1-2
abundance: many
v_gene: TRBV12-3/TRBV12-4
d_gene: -
CDR3nt: TGTGCCAGCAAACCGACAGCTAACTATGGCTACACCTTC
CDR3aa: CASKPTANYGYTF

j_gene: TRBJ2-5
abundance: -
v_gene: TRBV3-1
d_gene: -
CDR3nt: TGTGCCAGCAGCCAAGGAGGGACGCGTAAAGAGACCCAGTACTTC
CDR3aa: CASSQGGTRKETQYF

j_gene: TRBJ1-5
abundance: few
v_gene: TRBV27
d_gene: -
CDR3nt: TGTGCCAGCAGTTTGGGACATCGCAATCAGCCCCAGCATTTT
CDR3aa: CASSLGHRNQPQHF